Following are 32 T cell receptor beta chains from one sample sequenced in a study of T cell repertoires in cytomegalovirus infection. TCRdb reanalysed the reads using MiXCR and keeps one entry per CDR3 protein. The top ten hold 9.5% to 15% of the sample, which has around 750,000 distinct CDR3 sequences, about 31% seen once. These receptors have no known antigen. Sequencing was performed on cultured CD8+ T cells from PBMCs, taken from culture after CMV antigen stimulation. The source of these receptors is a human donor in good health (CMV status not recorded). Some clones in this sample may be carry-over from other donors' samples.

This clonotype was counted at least ten times. The J gene is TRBJ2-3, the V gene TRBV7-9; D unresolved. CDR3 length: 14 amino acids. Per germline, CDR1 SEHNR and CDR2 FQNEAQ (reference sequence). Trimming pared 5 bases from V and 6 bases from J, leaving 15 bases between. The CDR3 DNA reads TGTGCCAGCAGCCCCTTGACGGCATCGGATACGCAGTATTTT. Translating gives CASSPLTASDTQYF.

This rearrangement joins TRBV27 to TRBJ1-6; weak D call: TRBD1 (5 bases). Germline lookup yields CDR1 MNHEY and CDR2 SMNVEV (reference sequence). The CDR3 length is 14 residues. V gave up 6 bases and J gave up 8 bases, with 14 bases separating them. As DNA, the CDR3 is TGTGCCAGCAGGACCGGGACGTCCGATTCACCCCTCCACTTT. This sequence encodes CASRTGTSDSPLHF.

The J gene is TRBJ1-1, the V gene TRBV6-2 or TRBV6-3, with D hard to call. Germline assignment: CDR1 MNHEY and CDR2 SVGEGT. Between the trimmed V and J ends, which lost 0 bases and 5 bases, there was a span of 22 bases. This CDR3 is built from 18 residues. The CDR3 DNA reads TGTGCCAGCAGTTACTCGACCCAGAGGAGTAGCAGTTTGACTGAAGCTTTCTTT. This translates into CASSYSTQRSSSLTEAFF.

The CDR3 bases are TGTGCCAGCAGCCCTGGCTCGGGAACCGGGGAGCTGTTTTTT. Its protein is CASSPGSGTGELFF. The chain links TRBV6-5 to TRBJ2-2; tentative D call: TRBD2 (5 bases). Trimming took 6 bases from V and 5 from J, leaving 13 bases between them. Germline V lookup: CDR1 MNHEY, CDR2 SVGAGI. The CDR3 is made up of 14 amino acids.

The chain combines TRBV3-1 with TRBJ1-1, with D tentatively TRBD1 (5 bases). The CDR3 spans 15 residues. Germline CDR1 is LGHDT and CDR2 is YNNKEL (reference sequence). V dropped 3 bases and J dropped 4 bases, with 15 bases sitting between them. The CDR3 coding sequence is TGTGCCAGCAGCCATAGTGGGGGTTGGAGCACTGAAGCTTTCTTT. Translating it yields CASSHSGGWSTEAFF.

V is TRBV7-6 and J is TRBJ2-2; no firm D call. The germline V gene encodes CDR1 SGHVS and CDR2 FNYEAQ. The CDR3 runs to 17 residues. The V and J ends lost 2 bases and 0 bases respectively, with 13 bases between them. CDR3 residues: CASSLRATEPNTGELFF. For the CDR3, the DNA is TGTGCCAGCAGCTTAAGGGCGACGGAGCCGAACACCGGGGAGCTGTTTTTT.

The V gene is TRBV12-3 or TRBV12-4, the J gene TRBJ1-1; D may be TRBD1 (5 bases). Trimming took 5 bases from V and 6 from J, leaving 16 bases between them. CDR3 length equals 14 residues. Here the CDR3 DNA reads TGTGCCAGCAGTCTCAGGGTACCAAACGCTGAAGCTTTCTTT. Translated, it gives CASSLRVPNAEAFF.

The chain carries TRBV2 and TRBJ1-2, with a tentative D call TRBD1 (6 bases). Trimming removed 1 base from V and 3 bases from J, with 9 bases in between. The CDR3 loop spans 14 amino acids. Germline lookup yields CDR1 SNHLY and CDR2 FYNNEI. In nucleotides, the CDR3 is TGTGCCAGCAGTGAAGTGGAGGGGGACTATGGCTACACCTTC. Translated, it gives CASSEVEGDYGYTF.

V and J are TRBV28 and TRBJ1-5; 8 bases are shared with TRBD1. Trimming removed 6 bases from V and 6 bases from J; junction bases left unmatched: 7. Germline CDR1 MDHEN, CDR2 SYDVKM. The length of the CDR3 is 14 residues. In DNA form, the CDR3 reads TGTGCCAGCAGACTTCAGGGGGCGGGTCAGCCCCAGCATTTT. As protein: CASRLQGAGQPQHF.

This clonotype came up a few times. The rearrangement joins TRBV10-3 to TRBJ2-5, with a weak D call TRBD2 (7 bases). This CDR3 contains 14 residues. V lost 10 bases, J lost 3 bases, and 18 bases lay in between. Germline V lookup: CDR1 ENHRY, CDR2 SYGVKD. The CDR3 nucleotides read TGTGCCACTAGCGACGCGGGGGCCAAAGAGACCCAGTACTTC. It is translated as CATSDAGAKETQYF.

This chain uses TRBV27 with TRBJ1-4; D is unresolved. V lost 6 bases and J lost 0, with 14 bases in between. In germline, CDR1 is MNHEY, CDR2 SMNVEV (reference sequence). The CDR3 contains 16 residues. The CDR3 DNA reads TGTGCCAGCAGCCGTGGAGTTGGGGCAACTAATGAAAAACTGTTTTTT. Translation: CASSRGVGATNEKLFF.

This clonotype was seen at least ten times. The chain has TRBV20-1 and TRBJ2-3, with 10 bases aligning to TRBD2. The CDR3 is made up of 15 amino acids. The germline CDR1 and CDR2 sequences are DFQATT and SNEGSKA (reference sequence). The V and J ends lost 0 bases and 3 bases, in that order; junction bases with no gene match: 3. The chain's CDR3 is CSAREAGGPTDTQYF. In DNA form, the CDR3 reads TGCAGTGCTAGAGAAGCGGGGGGGCCTACAGATACGCAGTATTTT.

The chain has TRBV19 and TRBJ2-1; a possible D gene is TRBD1 (6 bases). V lost 5 bases, J lost 9 bases, and 29 bases lay in between. This CDR3 is 18 amino acids long. Germline-derived CDR1 and CDR2 are LNHDA and SQIVND (reference sequence). The CDR3 loop is CASSVNGRDIIPHGEQFF. CDR3 bases: TGTGCCAGTAGTGTAAATGGTCGGGACATCATCCCTCACGGTGAGCAGTTCTTC.

The sample holds a few counts of this clonotype. The chain employs TRBV4-2 and TRBJ1-1; D possibly corresponds to TRBD1 (5 bases). From germline, CDR1 is LGHNA and CDR2 YNFKEQ. The CDR3 is 13 residues long. V lost 3 bases, J lost 5 bases, and 10 bases lay in between. CDR3 region: CASSHLGATEAFF. CDR3 in DNA: TGTGCCAGCAGCCACCTTGGGGCGACTGAAGCTTTCTTT.

Concerning this clonotype itself: Mismatch with germline at one junction end may stem from a read error. This rearrangement joins TRBV6-6 to TRBJ2-7; perhaps TRBD1 as D (6 bases). Germline V gene sequence: CDR1 MNHNY, CDR2 SVGAGI (reference sequence). The CDR3 runs to 14 residues. For the CDR3, the DNA is TGTGTCAGCACTCACCGGGACATCCACTACGAGCAGTACTTC. Translated: CVSTHRDIHYEQYF.

This clonotype turned up a few times. The chain's CDR3 is CASSLGQGATYEQYF. DNA of the CDR3: TGTGCCAGCAGCTTGGGACAGGGGGCGACCTACGAGCAGTACTTC. This sequence joins TRBV5-4 and TRBJ2-7, with 10 bases that match TRBD1. The ends lost 0 bases at V and 2 bases at J; junction bases unmatched: 2. The CDR3 is 15 amino acids. Germline loops: CDR1 SGHNT, CDR2 YYREEE (reference sequence).

The chain recombines TRBV5-4 with TRBJ2-4; a weak D match, TRBD2 (7 bases). V was shortened by 8 bases and J by 4 bases, with 16 bases between the two germline ends. Germline assignment: CDR1 SGHNT and CDR2 YYREEE (reference sequence). The CDR3 covers 14 residues. CDR3 protein: CASSTGGSKNIQYF. The CDR3, as DNA: TGTGCCAGTTCAACGGGGGGCTCAAAAAACATTCAGTACTTC. Full variable domain (rest looked up from reference TRBV5-4 and TRBJ2-4): ETGVTQSPTHLIKTRGQQVTLRCSSQSGHNTVSWYQQALGQGPQFIFQYYREEENGRGNFPPRFSGLQFPNYSSELNVNALELDDSALYLCASSTGGSKNIQYFGAGTRLSVL.

The chain joins TRBV11-2 to TRBJ2-1; TRBD1 aligns across 8 bases. The CDR3 sequence is 15 residues long. CDR1 is SGHAT and CDR2 is FQNNGV in the germline V gene. Trimming at V came to 3 bases and at J to 3 bases, leaving 4 bases not matched to a gene. The CDR3 nucleotides are TGTGCCAGCAGCTTGTACGGACAGGGCTACAATGAGCAGTTCTTC. Its translation: CASSLYGQGYNEQFF.

V gene TRBV19 combines with J gene TRBJ2-4, with D hard to call. The V end lost 2 bases, the J end lost 7 bases, and 6 bases lay between the germline ends. CDR1 is LNHDA, CDR2 SQIVND, per germline (reference sequence). This CDR3 has 12 residues. This chain's CDR3 is CASSIPSNIQYF. CDR3 sequence (DNA): TGTGCCAGTAGTATACCGTCTAACATTCAGTACTTC.

The CDR3 DNA reads TGTGCCAGCACCCTGGGGACAGACTACTCGGTCCACGAGCAGTACGTC. This codes for CASTLGTDYSVHEQYV. The V and J genes are TRBV5-6 and TRBJ2-7, with TRBD1 matching 7 bases. The germline gives CDR1 SGHDT, CDR2 YYEEEE. This CDR3 region has 16 residues. Losses at the gene ends were 6 bases for V and 5 bases for J; bases not matched to a gene: 17.

The genes are TRBV12-3 or TRBV12-4 and TRBJ1-1; unclear D gene. V dropped 7 bases and J dropped 0 bases, with 21 bases sitting between them. The length of the CDR3 is 17 residues. The CDR3 nucleotides read TGTGCCAGCATGTTCCCCGACGAGGTAGCGGTGAACACTGAAGCTTTCTTT. Translated, it gives CASMFPDEVAVNTEAFF.

The chain has TRBV25-1 and TRBJ1-2, with D uncertain. The CDR3 runs 14 residues. The germline V and J ends were trimmed by 7 bases and 2 bases, with 14 bases remaining between them. CDR1 is MGHDK and CDR2 is SYGVNS in the germline V gene. CDR3 protein: CASKRKGPNYGYTF. The CDR3 DNA reads as TGTGCCAGCAAAAGGAAGGGCCCGAACTATGGCTACACCTTC.

This chain connects TRBV4-3 to TRBJ2-1, with TRBD2 matching over 12 bases. J lost 8 bases, V lost 4 bases, and 6 bases had no gene match. The CDR3 sequence is 15 residues long. Germline V gene sequence: CDR1 LGHNA, CDR2 YSLEER. The CDR3 DNA is TGCGCCAGCAGCCCGACTAGCGGGGGTTTAGATGAGCAGTTCTTC. Its protein product is CASSPTSGGLDEQFF.

This clonotype has just one count. This chain joins TRBV12-3 or TRBV12-4 and TRBJ1-1, with D unclear. This CDR3 has 13 amino acids. Trimming left V 8 bases short and J 7 bases short, with 17 bases between. The CDR3, as DNA: TGTGCCAGCGGCATCCTTTCCGCGAATGAAGCTTTCTTT. This gives the protein CASGILSANEAFF.

The genes are TRBV5-1 and TRBJ1-1, with 8 bases identical to TRBD1. Germline V gene data show CDR1 as SGHRS and CDR2 as YFSETQ. The trim removed 2 bases at V and 6 bases at J, leaving 6 bases unmatched. This CDR3 has 14 amino acids. CDR3 nucleotide sequence: TGCGCCAGCAGCTTCCCCGGACAGGGACCTGAAGCTTTCTTT. Its protein is CASSFPGQGPEAFF.

Comments on this clonotype: An end of the junction does not agree with germline; a read error may underlie this. The chain links TRBV7-2 to TRBJ1-5, with unresolved D. Per germline, CDR1 SGHTA and CDR2 FQGNSA. The CDR3 runs to 15 residues. The chain's CDR3 is CASSLGEYSDQPQHF. The CDR3 coding sequence is TGTGCCAGCAGCTTAGGGGAGTATAGCGATCAGCCCCAGCATTTT.

V gene TRBV2 combines with J gene TRBJ1-1; D unresolved. The V and J ends lost 8 bases and 1 base respectively, with 5 bases between them. This CDR3 is 11 amino acids long. Germline CDR1 and CDR2: SNHLY and FYNNEI. The CDR3 DNA is TGTGCCAGCCCGAGGAACACTGAAGCTTTCTTT. The encoded protein is CASPRNTEAFF.

The J gene is TRBJ1-2, the V gene TRBV4-1; D is possibly TRBD1 (5 bases). The germline gives CDR1 MGHRA, CDR2 YSYEKL. CDR3 length equals 19 residues. V was clipped by 4 bases and J by 2 bases, with 26 bases between them. CDR3 sequence reads: CASSPVGGGAPFYNYGYTF. The DNA of the CDR3 is TGCGCCAGCAGCCCCGTAGGCGGGGGAGCCCCATTCTACAACTATGGCTACACCTTC.

This clonotype has a handful of counts. The V and J genes are TRBV7-6 and TRBJ2-2; a weak D match, TRBD2 (6 bases). V lost 4 bases and J 1 base, leaving 13 bases between the germline ends. This CDR3 is 16 amino acids long. CDR1 SGHVS and CDR2 FNYEAQ come from the germline V gene. CDR3 residues: CASSSEGWKNTGELFF. In DNA, the CDR3 is TGTGCCAGCAGCTCGGAGGGGTGGAAGAACACCGGGGAGCTGTTTTTT.

The chain links TRBV10-3 to TRBJ1-1, with D possibly matching TRBD1 (5 bases). CDR3 length: 13 amino acids. The V gene's germline CDR1 is ENHRY and CDR2 SYGVKD. V was cut by 6 bases and J by 6 bases, with 14 bases left in between. CDR3 nucleotides: TGTGCCATCAGCCTAGACAGTCCCCCTGAAGCTTTCTTT. Translation: CAISLDSPPEAFF.

The chain has TRBV6-1 and TRBJ1-1; D is ambiguous. Germline CDR1 is MNHNS and CDR2 is SASEGT. Trimming removed 2 bases from V and 4 bases from J, with 8 bases in between. The CDR3 covers 13 residues. The CDR3 loop reads CASSELASTEAFF. The CDR3 coding sequence is TGTGCCAGCAGTGAATTGGCCTCCACTGAAGCTTTCTTT.

This clonotype was found many times. The gene calls are TRBV7-9 and TRBJ2-3; TRBD1 or TRBD2 may be the D gene (5 bases each). Germline V gene lookup returns CDR1 SEHNR and CDR2 FQNEAQ (reference sequence). The CDR3 contains 15 residues. Trimming stripped 4 bases from V and 1 base from J, with 12 bases between. CDR3 sequence (DNA): TGTGCCAGCAGCTCAACGGGACCACGCACAGATACGCAGTATTTT. Translation gives CASSSTGPRTDTQYF.